This T cell receptor beta chain is drawn from a study of multiple sclerosis patients with progressive multifocal leukoencephalopathy. Of note for this clone: Its antigen is still unknown.

Described time point: before natalizumab initiation. T0 refers to blood drawn before natalizumab was first infused. The assay was immunoSEQ multiplex PCR, and TCRdb's table has in-frame clones only and misses some. This table has under 35,000 clones, around 92% appearing once. Germline lookup yields CDR1 LGHNA and CDR2 YNFKEQ. CDR3 size: 15 residues. V gave up 4 bases and J gave up 8 bases; unmatched junction bases: 10. Whole-study findings and limits: In most PML patients, TRB repertoires appeared less diverse by entropy. Clones expanded at PML were already present before and during natalizumab. At PML onset, no shared TRBV or TRBJ gene usage was seen.

This chain connects TRBV4-2 to TRBJ1-5, with 8 bases matching TRBD1. The material sequenced was PBMCs. The clonotype comes from a man under 40 with multiple sclerosis. The CDR3 here is CASSLQGQEGEPQHF. The CDR3 nucleotides are TGTGCCAGCAGCCTTCAGGGACAGGAGGGAGAGCCCCAGCATTTT.